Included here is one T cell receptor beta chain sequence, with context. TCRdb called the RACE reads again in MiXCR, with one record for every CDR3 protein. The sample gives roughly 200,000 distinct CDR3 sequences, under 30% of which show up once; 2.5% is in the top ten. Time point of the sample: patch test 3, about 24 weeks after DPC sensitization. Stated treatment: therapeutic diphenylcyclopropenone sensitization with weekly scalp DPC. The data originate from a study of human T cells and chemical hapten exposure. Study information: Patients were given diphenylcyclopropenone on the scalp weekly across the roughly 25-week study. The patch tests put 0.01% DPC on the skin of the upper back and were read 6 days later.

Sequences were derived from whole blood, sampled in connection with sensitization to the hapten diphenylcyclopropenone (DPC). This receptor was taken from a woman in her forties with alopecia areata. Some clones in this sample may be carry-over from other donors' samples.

The CDR3 protein is CASSQTSYQETQYF. DNA of the CDR3: TGTGCCAGCAGCCAGACTAGCTATCAAGAGACCCAGTACTTC. The gene calls are TRBV6-2 or TRBV6-3 and TRBJ2-5; TRBD2 matches at 7 bases. Trimming cost V 6 bases and J 2 bases; bases outside gene matches: 6. The germline V gene has CDR1 MNHEY and CDR2 SVGEGT. The CDR3 totals 14 residues.